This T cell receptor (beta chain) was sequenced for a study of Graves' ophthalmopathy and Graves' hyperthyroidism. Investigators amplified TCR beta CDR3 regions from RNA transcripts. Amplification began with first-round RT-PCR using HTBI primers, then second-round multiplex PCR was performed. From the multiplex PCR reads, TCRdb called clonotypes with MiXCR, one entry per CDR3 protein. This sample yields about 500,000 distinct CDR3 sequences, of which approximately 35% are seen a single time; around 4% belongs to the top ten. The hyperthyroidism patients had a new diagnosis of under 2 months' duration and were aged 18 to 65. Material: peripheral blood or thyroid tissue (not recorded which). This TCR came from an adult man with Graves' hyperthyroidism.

This CDR3 reads CASSQLSYWGYTF. DNA of the CDR3: TGTGCCAGCAGCCAACTGTCCTATTGGGGCTACACCTTC. The chain combines TRBV14 with TRBJ1-2; D is unclear. Trimming stripped 2 bases from V and 8 bases from J, with 12 bases between. CDR3 length: 13 residues. Per the germline V gene, CDR1 is SGHDN and CDR2 is FVKESK. The full variable domain, rest sourced from reference TRBV14 and TRBJ1-2, is EAGVTQFPSHSVIEKGQTVTLRCDPISGHDNLYWYRRVMGKEIKFLLHFVKESKQDESGMPNNRFLAERTGGTYSTLKVQPAELEDSGVYFCASSQLSYWGYTFGSGTRLTVV.